These 28 T cell receptor beta chains share one sample of origin, sequenced in a study of blood T cell repertoires in COVID-19. Produced via immunoSEQ multiplex PCR; TCRdb's table is partial and in-frame only. In the table there are about 120,000 clones, just under 90% of which are singletons. Sequencing was performed on peripheral blood. Every receptor here comes from a woman in her forties or fifties with acute or convalescent COVID-19.

The chain is built from TRBV6-5 and TRBJ1-6; tentatively, D is TRBD1 (6 bases). The germline V gene encodes CDR1 MNHEY and CDR2 SVGAGI. The V gene lost 0 bases and the J gene lost 10 bases, with 16 bases spanning the gap. This CDR3 contains 16 residues. The CDR3 coding sequence is TGTGCCAGCAGTTACTCGTGGGGGGGCTTGGACTCACCCCTCCACTTT. Its translation: CASSYSWGGLDSPLHF.

This chain connects TRBV12-5 to TRBJ2-2, with TRBD1 matching over 7 bases. Trimming at V came to 2 bases and at J to 0 bases, leaving 6 bases not matched to a gene. Per germline, CDR1 LGHNT and CDR2 FRNRAP. The CDR3 sequence is 17 residues long. The CDR3 sequence: CASGLPRDSSNTGELFF. The DNA of the CDR3 is TGTGCTAGTGGTTTGCCAAGGGACAGCTCGAACACCGGGGAGCTGTTTTTT.

The V gene is TRBV3-1 (or the pseudogene TRBV3-2), the J gene TRBJ2-7, with TRBD2 as a possible D gene (5 bases). Germline lookup yields CDR1 LGHDT and CDR2 YNNKEL (reference sequence). CDR3 length equals 14 residues. The germline V and J ends were trimmed by 4 bases and 2 bases, with 12 bases remaining between them. The CDR3 bases are TGTGCCAGCAGCCCAAGAGGGTTAGCCTACGAGCAGTACTTC. It translates to CASSPRGLAYEQYF.

This chain joins TRBV6-5 and TRBJ2-5, with 8 nucleotides matching TRBD1. From germline, CDR1 is MNHEY and CDR2 SVGAGI. V shed 4 bases and J 5 bases; nucleotides not matched to a gene: 12. This CDR3 is built from 16 residues. DNA for the CDR3: TGTGCCAGCAGTTTACAGCCGACAGGGGTAGGGGAGACCCAGTACTTC. Translation: CASSLQPTGVGETQYF.

Concerning this clone itself: The sample contains more than one DNA sequence encoding this CDR3. The genes are TRBV5-1 and TRBJ1-6, with 9 bases identical to TRBD1. The CDR3 runs to 15 residues. V shed 3 bases, J shed 6 bases, and the junction held 4 bases outside the gene matches. In germline, CDR1 is SGHRS, CDR2 YFSETQ. The CDR3 region is CASSSPGQGNSPLHF. DNA of the CDR3: TGCGCCAGCAGCTCTCCGGGACAGGGTAATTCACCCCTCCACTTT.

This sequence joins TRBV19 and TRBJ1-2, with D uncertain. Trimming shortened V by 7 bases and J by 5 bases, and 20 bases separated the two germline ends. CDR1 is LNHDA, CDR2 SQIVND, per germline (reference sequence). CDR3 size: 15 residues. The CDR3 sequence: CASTPGSGWTYGYTF. The DNA of the CDR3 is TGTGCCAGTACCCCCGGGTCTGGGTGGACTTATGGCTACACCTTC.

The gene calls are TRBV2 and TRBJ1-3; no firm D call. The CDR3 covers 14 residues. V was shortened by 6 bases and J by 0 bases, with 9 bases between the two germline ends. CDR1 and CDR2 (germline): SNHLY, FYNNEI. This CDR3 reads CASRAVRSGNTIYF. DNA of the CDR3: TGTGCCAGCAGGGCTGTCCGCTCTGGAAACACCATATATTTT.

This clone has only a few counts. The rearrangement joins TRBV24-1 to TRBJ2-1; maybe TRBD2 (5 bases). The CDR3 has 14 residues. Germline lookup yields CDR1 KGHDR and CDR2 SFDVKD. The V end lost 2 bases, the J end lost 5 bases, and 9 bases lay between the germline ends. The CDR3: CATSDSSLNNEQFF. CDR3 sequence (DNA): TGTGCCACCAGTGATTCTAGCCTGAACAATGAGCAGTTCTTC.

The chain uses TRBV5-1 and TRBJ2-5; weak D call: TRBD2 (7 bases). The CDR3 length is 17 residues. V was shortened by 4 bases and J by 5 bases, with 24 bases between the two germline ends. The V gene's germline CDR1 is SGHRS and CDR2 YFSETQ. The CDR3 sequence is CASSRGGGTTLDETQYF. The DNA for the CDR3 is TGCGCCAGCAGCCGAGGGGGAGGGACTACCCTTGATGAGACCCAGTACTTC.

In nucleotides, the CDR3 is TGTGCCAGCAAAGCGGGGGCCACAGATACGCAGTATTTT. Encoded protein: CASKAGATDTQYF. V usage is TRBV12-3 or TRBV12-4 and J usage is TRBJ2-3; 8 bases align to TRBD2. CDR3 length equals 13 residues. V shed 7 bases and J 2 bases; nucleotides not matched to a gene: 2.

V and J are TRBV11-2 and TRBJ2-5; D remains ambiguous. V shed 1 base and J shed 2 bases, with 8 bases lying between them. The CDR3 runs 14 residues. From germline, CDR1 is SGHAT and CDR2 FQNNGV. DNA of the CDR3: TGTGCCAGCAGCTTAGGGGCAGCTCAAGAGACCCAGTACTTC. Translation gives CASSLGAAQETQYF.

The chain couples TRBV27 to TRBJ1-1, with D possibly matching TRBD1 (6 bases). Germline V gives CDR1 MNHEY, CDR2 SMNVEV (reference sequence). Trimming removed 1 base from V and 1 base from J, with 7 bases in between. The CDR3 spans 14 residues. In nucleotides, the CDR3 is TGTGCCAGCAGTTTATGGGGACAGAACACTGAAGCTTTCTTT. As protein: CASSLWGQNTEAFF.

This clone has a handful of counts. The rearrangement uses TRBV6-4 and TRBJ2-5; a possible D gene is TRBD1 (6 bases). The CDR3 spans 13 residues. Germline V lookup: CDR1 MRHNA, CDR2 SNTAGT. The V and J ends lost 8 bases and 2 bases respectively, with 12 bases between them. The CDR3 loop reads CASGGRRQETQYF. The CDR3 DNA reads TGTGCCAGCGGGGGCCGGCGGCAAGAGACCCAGTACTTC.

This chain links TRBV4-3 with TRBJ2-7; D possibly corresponds to TRBD1 (5 bases). V shed 0 bases and J shed 3 bases, with 9 bases lying between them. The germline CDR1 and CDR2 sequences are LGHNA and YSLEER. CDR3 size: 14 residues. CDR3 in DNA: TGCGCCAGCAGCCAAGATCCCAGGGACTACGAGCAGTACTTC. Protein sequence: CASSQDPRDYEQYF.

This chain's CDR3 is CASSLRGDSPLHF. The CDR3 DNA reads as TGCGCCAGCAGCCTCCGGGGGGATTCACCCCTCCACTTT. The chain uses TRBV4-1 and TRBJ1-6, with D perhaps TRBD1 (5 bases). Germline values: CDR1 MGHRA, CDR2 YSYEKL. This CDR3 spans 13 amino acids. With 4 bases removed from V and 8 bases from J, the gap between germline ends came to 9 bases.

This rearrangement joins TRBV13 to TRBJ1-4; 7 bases align to TRBD1. V shed 5 bases and J 8 bases; nucleotides not matched to a gene: 8. The CDR3 covers 14 residues. The germline CDR1 and CDR2 sequences are PRHDT and FYEKMQ (reference sequence). DNA for the CDR3: TGTGCCAGCAGCCTCGGACAGGTTCGCGAAAAACTGTTTTTT. Encoded protein: CASSLGQVREKLFF. The full variable domain, rest sourced from reference TRBV13 and TRBJ1-4, is AAGVIQSPRHLIKEKRETATLKCYPIPRHDTVYWYQQGPGQDPQFLISFYEKMQSDKGSIPDRFSAQQFSDYHSELNMSSLELGDSALYFCASSLGQVREKLFFGSGTQLSVL.

This rearrangement joins TRBV24-1 to TRBJ2-3; maybe TRBD2 (6 bases). The V and J ends lost 5 bases and 2 bases respectively, with 13 bases between them. The CDR3 totals 15 residues. Germline V gene lookup returns CDR1 KGHDR and CDR2 SFDVKD. The CDR3 sequence: CATSVPGAITDTQYF. CDR3 sequence (DNA): TGTGCCACCAGTGTACCGGGAGCTATCACAGATACGCAGTATTTT.

This clone was recorded only once. The CDR3 region has the DNA TGTGCCAGCTCACTGCAGGGTGGCACTGAAGCTTTCTTT. Its protein product is CASSLQGGTEAFF. The rearrangement joins TRBV18 to TRBJ1-1; tentative D call: TRBD1 (5 bases). The CDR3 is made up of 13 amino acids. Trimming removed 4 bases from V and 4 bases from J, with 10 bases in between. CDR1 and CDR2 (germline): KGHSH, LQKENI.

V is TRBV7-3 and J is TRBJ2-5; TRBD2 aligns across 9 bases. J lost 2 bases, V lost 5 bases, and 6 bases had no gene match. The CDR3 totals 15 residues. CDR1 is SGHTA, CDR2 FQGTGA, per germline. CDR3 nucleotide sequence: TGTGCCAGCAGCCAATTCAGCGGGGGGCAAGAGACCCAGTACTTC. It translates to CASSQFSGGQETQYF.

The chain joins TRBV2 to TRBJ2-7, with D tentatively TRBD1 (6 bases). The V end was cut by 7 bases, the J end by 3 bases, with 13 bases between. The CDR3 extends over 13 amino acids. CDR1 is SNHLY and CDR2 is FYNNEI in the germline V gene. CDR3 DNA: TGTGCCAGCACCAGGGACACGCTCTACGAGCAGTACTTC. This sequence encodes CASTRDTLYEQYF.

The chain recombines TRBV7-2 with TRBJ1-3, with 9 nucleotides matching TRBD1. With V trimmed by 5 bases and J by 4 bases, 6 bases remained unmatched. This CDR3 comprises 15 residues. The germline V gene encodes CDR1 SGHTA and CDR2 FQGNSA. CDR3: CASSQGQGVGNTIYF. Written as DNA, the CDR3 is TGTGCCAGCAGCCAGGGACAGGGTGTCGGAAACACCATATATTTT.

The count of this clone is one. V is TRBV5-5 and J is TRBJ2-3; TRBD2 aligns across 11 bases. V was clipped by 0 bases and J by 4 bases; unmatched bases: 4. The germline CDR1 and CDR2 sequences are SGHKS and YYEKEE (reference sequence). This CDR3 spans 16 amino acids. The CDR3 bases are TGTGCCAGCAGCTTGGCACTAGCGGGAGTCCCAGATACGCAGTATTTT. Its translation is CASSLALAGVPDTQYF.

This chain connects TRBV6-5 to TRBJ2-3, with TRBD1 matching over 8 bases. Per germline, CDR1 MNHEY and CDR2 SVGAGI. J lost 4 bases, V lost 6 bases, and 6 bases had no gene match. The CDR3 sequence is 14 residues long. The CDR3 spells CASRTDRDPDTQYF. In DNA, the CDR3 is TGTGCCAGCAGAACGGACAGGGACCCAGATACGCAGTATTTT.

The rearrangement links TRBV6-6 to TRBJ2-7; weak D call: TRBD2 (5 bases). V was cut by 0 bases and J by 0 bases, with 9 bases left in between. CDR1 is MNHNY and CDR2 is SVGAGI in the germline V gene (reference sequence). The CDR3 totals 15 residues. In nucleotides, the CDR3 is TGTGCCAGCAGTTACTCACCCGGGAACTCCTACGAGCAGTACTTC. Its protein product is CASSYSPGNSYEQYF.

The CDR3 coding sequence is TGTGCCACCAGTGATTACGGGGTCGGGGATGAGCAGTTCTTC. It translates to CATSDYGVGDEQFF. The chain carries TRBV24-1 and TRBJ2-1; D might be TRBD2 (5 bases). V was shortened by 2 bases and J by 8 bases, with 12 bases between the two germline ends. The CDR3 length is 14 residues. Germline V gene sequence: CDR1 KGHDR, CDR2 SFDVKD.

The J gene is TRBJ2-5, the V gene TRBV7-2; 9 nucleotides agree with TRBD2. The CDR3 runs to 16 residues. After removal of 1 base from V and 4 bases from J, the junction contained 7 bases not matched to a gene. Germline CDR1 is SGHTA and CDR2 is FQGNSA. The DNA of the CDR3 is TGTGCCAGCAGCTTAGTACTACTAGCGGGTGGAGAGACCCAGTACTTC. This gives the protein CASSLVLLAGGETQYF.

The rearrangement links TRBV20-1 to TRBJ2-5; D call uncertain. Germline V gene sequence: CDR1 DFQATT, CDR2 SNEGSKA (reference sequence). This CDR3 spans 10 amino acids. Written as DNA, the CDR3 is TGCAGCCCAAAGGAGGAGACCCAGTACTTC. This gives the protein CSPKEETQYF.

The V gene is TRBV7-9, the J gene TRBJ2-3; TRBD2 matches 11 bases. The J segment lost 9 bases and the V segment lost 3 bases, leaving 17 bases of the junction unmatched. The CDR3 runs to 18 residues. The germline gives CDR1 SEHNR, CDR2 FQNEAQ (reference sequence). The CDR3 region is CASSFLPSGGNPWPTQYF. The CDR3 DNA sequence: TGTGCCAGCAGCTTTCTCCCTAGCGGGGGGAATCCATGGCCCACGCAGTATTTT.